This T cell receptor (gamma chain) was sequenced for a study of Vδ1+ human thymocytes. Extracted RNA was reverse transcribed into cDNA. Pooled V-gene forward primers with one constant-region reverse primer generated the CDR3 amplicons by multiplex PCR. TCRdb reran clone calling via CATT on the multiplex PCR reads. The sample has tens of thousands of gamma-chain clones, 20% to 25% seen once. Turning to this clone: Antigen: not known.

Sorted Vdelta1+ thymocytes were roughly 96% to 99.6% pure. Whole-study results and caveats: Around 20% of thymic delta-chain sequences were Vdelta2, with few Vdelta3, unlike blood Vdelta1+ controls. In the thymus, TRG and TRD repertoires looked highly polyclonal with Gaussian CDR3 lengths.

The V gene's germline CDR1 is VINAFY and CDR2 YDVSNSKD. With V trimmed by 1 base and J by 8 bases, 11 bases remained unmatched. CDR3 length: 14 residues. The sample taken for sequencing was Vdelta1+ gamma-delta thymocytes from the thymus. Subset denoted: FACS-sorted CD3+ TCRalphabeta- TCRVdelta1+ TCRVdelta2- thymocytes. The receptor comes from a girl under three years old who had congenital heart surgery. This chain connects TRGV5 to TRGJ1 or TRGJ2. CDR3: CATWDSPTTDKKLF. The DNA for the CDR3 is TGTGCCACCTGGGACAGCCCAACCACTGATAAGAAACTCTTT.